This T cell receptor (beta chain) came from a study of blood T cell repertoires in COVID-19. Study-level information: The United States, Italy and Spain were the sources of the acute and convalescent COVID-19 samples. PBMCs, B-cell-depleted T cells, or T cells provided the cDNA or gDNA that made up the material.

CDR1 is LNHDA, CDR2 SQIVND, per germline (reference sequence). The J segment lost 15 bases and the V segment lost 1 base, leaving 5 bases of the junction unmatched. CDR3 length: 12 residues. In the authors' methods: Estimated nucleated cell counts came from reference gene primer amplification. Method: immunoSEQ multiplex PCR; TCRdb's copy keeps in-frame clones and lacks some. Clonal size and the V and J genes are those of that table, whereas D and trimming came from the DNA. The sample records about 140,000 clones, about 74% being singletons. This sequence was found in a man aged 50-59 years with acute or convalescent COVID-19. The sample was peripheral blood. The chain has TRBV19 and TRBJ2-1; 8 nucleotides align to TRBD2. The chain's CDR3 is CASSIVAGGRFF. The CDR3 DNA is TGTGCCAGTAGTATAGTTGCGGGGGGACGGTTCTTC.